The rows below give T cell receptor beta chains drawn from one sample of a study of T cell repertoires in cytomegalovirus infection. These TCRs' antigens remain unknown. Each CDR3 protein is one row after TCRdb ran MiXCR on the reads. The table has about a million distinct CDR3 sequences, about a third seen once; the top ten hold 11% to 15%. The sample here was cultured CD8+ T cells from PBMCs, taken from culture after CMV antigen stimulation. The origin of the receptors is a human donor in good health (CMV status not recorded). Some clones in this sample may be carry-over from other donors' samples. Each CDR3 is given with its conserved first and last residue. Fields, in order: D gene, clone size, J gene, V gene, CDR3 protein, CDR3 DNA. A D gene is named only where the DNA matches it firmly. Clone size is shown for a subset of rows, as once, few, many or a class of expanded clone.

NA,NA,TRBJ1-6,TRBV6-1,CASSEWRYNSPLHF,TGTGCCAGCAGTGAATGGAGGTATAATTCACCCCTCCACTTT
NA,NA,TRBJ1-4,TRBV9,CASSSPGAIPGDEKLFF,TGTGCCAGCAGCTCCCCCGGGGCCATACCTGGGGATGAAAAACTGTTTTTT
NA,NA,TRBJ1-2,TRBV27,CASSLGSEGRGYTF,TGTGCCAGCAGTTTAGGGTCAGAGGGTCGTGGCTACACCTTC
NA,NA,TRBJ1-1,TRBV7-9,CASSLETGAFF,TGTGCCAGCAGCTTAGAAACCGGGGCTTTCTTT
TRBD1,NA,TRBJ2-7,TRBV2,CASSDIRQGGSYEQYF,TGTGCCAGCAGTGATATAAGACAGGGTGGTTCCTACGAGCAGTACTTC
TRBD2,NA,TRBJ2-5,TRBV12-3/TRBV12-4,CASSLGTSGGVETQYF,TGTGCCAGCAGCTTAGGGACTAGCGGGGGCGTGGAGACCCAGTACTTC
NA,few,TRBJ1-1,TRBV12-3/TRBV12-4,CASSLMPLNTEAFF,TGTGCCAGCAGTTTAATGCCGTTGAACACTGAAGCTTTCTTT
NA,many,TRBJ2-2,TRBV10-3,CAISTGKTNTGELFF,TGTGCCATCAGTACTGGAAAAACGAACACCGGGGAGCTGTTTTTT
TRBD1,NA,TRBJ2-2,TRBV6-5,CASSYSVGTGNTGELFF,TGTGCCAGCAGTTACTCTGTAGGGACAGGGAACACCGGGGAGCTGTTTTTT
NA,NA,TRBJ1-2,TRBV7-2,CASSSGGAMGYGYTF,TGTGCCAGCAGCTCAGGCGGGGCAATGGGGTATGGCTACACCTTC
NA,few,TRBJ1-1,TRBV4-1,CASSQSPGSEAFF,TGCGCCAGCAGCCAAAGCCCGGGCAGCGAAGCTTTCTTT
NA,many,TRBJ1-2,TRBV6-1,CASSEPRTVPNYGYTF,TGTGCCAGCAGTGAGCCGAGGACAGTTCCAAACTATGGCTACACCTTC
NA,NA,TRBJ1-1,TRBV10-3,CAITMSPTGRLTNEQGLAFF,TGTGCCATCACCATGAGTCCAACGGGGCGACTTACCAATGAACAAGGTTTAGCTTTCTTT
NA,NA,TRBJ2-3,TRBV7-6,CASSSLGHSDTQYF,TGTGCCAGCAGCTCACTAGGTCATTCAGATACGCAGTATTTT
NA,few,TRBJ2-1,TRBV19,CASSIVHGESSYNEQFF,TGTGCCAGTAGTATAGTCCACGGGGAGTCCTCCTACAATGAGCAGTTCTTC
NA,NA,TRBJ2-2,TRBV4-1,CASSPSAPTNTGELFF,TGCGCCAGCAGCCCTTCGGCGCCCACGAACACCGGGGAGCTGTTTTTT
NA,NA,TRBJ2-5,TRBV29-1,CSVEVGGVKTQYF,TGCAGCGTTGAAGTGGGGGGCGTGAAGACCCAGTACTTC
TRBD1,NA,TRBJ1-4,TRBV19,CASLGEGQGYLEGKLFF,TGTGCCAGTCTCGGAGAAGGACAGGGGTACCTTGAAGGAAAACTGTTTTTT
NA,few,TRBJ2-1,TRBV4-1,CASSQRQLYNEQFF,TGCGCCAGCAGCCAAAGACAGCTATACAATGAGCAGTTCTTC
TRBD1,few,TRBJ1-5,TRBV19,CASSSGTVLDPNQPQHF,TGTGCCAGTAGTTCCGGGACAGTCCTAGATCCAAATCAGCCCCAGCATTTT
NA,many,TRBJ2-6,TRBV7-2,CAMPTLSSGANVLTF,TGTGCCATGCCGACCCTTTCTTCTGGGGCCAACGTCCTGACTTTC
NA,few,TRBJ1-1,TRBV6-2/TRBV6-3,CASSYSIIGDSMNTEAFF,TGTGCCAGCAGTTACTCGATTATAGGGGATTCCATGAACACTGAAGCTTTCTTT
TRBD1,many,TRBJ2-1,TRBV7-9,CASSSTFRTGPSNEQFF,TGTGCCAGCAGCTCGACGTTTCGGACAGGGCCTAGCAATGAGCAGTTCTTC
NA,NA,TRBJ1-1,TRBV7-9,CASSPLRNTEAFF,TGTGCCAGCAGCCCATTGCGGAACACTGAAGCTTTCTTT
NA,once,TRBJ2-2,TRBV24-1,CATSAWDTANTGELFF,TGTGCCACCAGTGCCTGGGACACCGCGAACACCGGGGAGCTGTTTTTT
TRBD2,many,TRBJ2-5,TRBV7-2,CASRPGLAEETQYF,TGTGCCAGCAGACCCGGACTAGCGGAAGAGACCCAGTACTTC
TRBD1,few,TRBJ1-1,TRBV19,CASSKTGNRNTEAFF,TGTGCCAGTTCAAAGACAGGGAATAGGAACACTGAAGCTTTCTTT
NA,NA,TRBJ1-5,TRBV28,CASSGARSPLLAGSNQPQHF,TGTGCCAGCAGCGGGGCCCGGAGTCCCTTACTCGCGGGGAGCAATCAGCCCCAGCATTTT
NA,few,TRBJ1-6,TRBV6-2/TRBV6-3,CASLSLTAPSPLHF,TGTGCCAGTCTCTCCTTGACCGCACCTTCGCCCCTCCACTTT
TRBD1,NA,TRBJ2-7,TRBV5-5,CASSHRTGTAYEQYF,TGTGCCAGCAGCCACCGAACCGGGACAGCTTACGAGCAGTACTTC
NA,few,TRBJ1-5,TRBV3-1,CASSPRAGDNQPQHF,TGTGCCAGCAGCCCACGGGCCGGAGACAATCAGCCCCAGCATTTT
TRBD1,NA,TRBJ1-5,TRBV12-3/TRBV12-4,CASSIQGANQPQHF,TGTGCCAGCAGCATACAGGGGGCAAATCAGCCCCAGCATTTT
NA,NA,TRBJ1-4,TRBV18,CASSSSWATNEKLFF,TGTGCCAGCTCATCCTCTTGGGCAACTAATGAAAAACTGTTTTTT
NA,NA,TRBJ1-1,TRBV6-2/TRBV6-3,CVTSPAGAEAFF,TGTGTCACCTCTCCGGCTGGGGCTGAAGCTTTCTTT
TRBD1,NA,TRBJ1-5,TRBV19,CASSMVPTGVYSNQPQHF,TGTGCCAGTAGTATGGTGCCGACAGGGGTTTATAGCAATCAGCCCCAGCATTTT
NA,NA,TRBJ1-5,TRBV5-8,CASSYPGPGVDSNQPQHF,TGTGCCAGCAGCTACCCGGGCCCCGGGGTGGATAGCAATCAGCCCCAGCATTTT
TRBD2,few,TRBJ2-1,TRBV4-3,CASSQDSIVAGGFYNEQFF,TGCGCCAGCAGCCAAGATTCGATAGTAGCGGGGGGTTTCTACAATGAGCAGTTCTTC
NA,NA,TRBJ2-5,TRBV7-4,CASSFVQQETQYF,TGTGCCAGCAGCTTCGTGCAGCAAGAGACCCAGTACTTC
NA,NA,TRBJ2-2,TRBV27,CASSLLGPPNTGELFF,TGTGCCAGCAGTTTATTGGGGCCCCCGAACACCGGGGAGCTGTTTTTT
TRBD1,many,TRBJ2-7,TRBV7-9,CASSPSDRGEYEQYF,TGTGCCAGCAGCCCCTCGGACAGGGGCGAGTACGAGCAGTACTTC
TRBD2,many,TRBJ2-3,TRBV7-8,CASSLRLAGAEDTQYF,TGTGCCAGCAGCTTAAGGCTAGCGGGGGCCGAGGATACGCAGTATTTT
NA,many,TRBJ2-6,TRBV7-9,CASSWRLSGANVLTF,TGTGCCAGCAGCTGGCGTCTCTCTGGGGCCAACGTCCTGACTTTC
NA,few,TRBJ2-7,TRBV12-3/TRBV12-4,CASSLRFSYEQYF,TGTGCCAGCAGTTTAAGGTTTTCCTACGAGCAGTACTTC
NA,many,TRBJ1-2,TRBV27,CASSLSRGYGYTF,TGTGCCAGCAGTTTATCAAGGGGATATGGCTACACCTTC
TRBD1,NA,TRBJ1-1,TRBV11-2,CASSQNRGATEAFF,TGTGCCAGCAGCCAGAACAGGGGAGCTACTGAAGCTTTCTTT
NA,NA,TRBJ2-2,TRBV2,CASSEGPRQQNTGELFF,TGTGCCAGCAGTGAAGGTCCGCGACAGCAGAACACCGGGGAGCTGTTTTTT
NA,NA,TRBJ2-1,TRBV7-3,CASSLSGRAAPTYNEQFF,TGTGCCAGCAGCTTATCAGGGAGAGCGGCGCCGACCTACAATGAGCAGTTCTTC
NA,many,TRBJ2-3,TRBV7-3,CASSPQSTDTQYF,TGTGCCAGCAGCCCTCAGAGCACAGATACGCAGTATTTT
NA,NA,TRBJ1-1,TRBV7-6,CASSLTPGEAFF,TGTGCCAGCAGCTTGACCCCCGGAGAAGCTTTCTTT
TRBD2,once,TRBJ2-1,TRBV12-5,CASGFRRGGGANTATNEQFF,TGTGCTAGTGGTTTCCGTCGGGGGGGGGGGGCCAATACAGCTACCAATGAGCAGTTCTTC
TRBD1,many,TRBJ2-5,TRBV5-6,CASSPDRGIQETQYF,TGTGCCAGCAGCCCCGACAGGGGAATCCAAGAGACCCAGTACTTC
TRBD1,NA,TRBJ2-5,TRBV18,CASSPPGGRETQYF,TGTGCCAGCTCACCACCAGGGGGCAGGGAGACCCAGTACTTC
NA,few,TRBJ2-1,TRBV27,CASSFPGIYNEQFF,TGTGCCAGCAGTTTCCCAGGGATCTACAATGAGCAGTTCTTC
TRBD1,NA,TRBJ2-5,TRBV12-5,CASGQARGGVETQYF,TGTGCTAGTGGTCAAGCCAGAGGGGGCGTGGAGACCCAGTACTTC
TRBD2,few,TRBJ2-5,TRBV29-1,CSVDGVEWTSGGEPQETQYF,TGCAGCGTCGATGGAGTTGAGTGGACTAGCGGGGGGGAACCACAAGAGACCCAGTACTTC